The TCR beta chain described here comes from a study of cytomegalovirus exposure and HLA in healthy donors. Study as a whole: Early released data comprised around 80 million unique TCRs from HLA-typed donors. Study-wide findings and caveats: Later analysis demonstrated an association between a missense DCLRE1C variant and TCR beta V- and J-gene trimming. It was taken for granted in presence/absence analyses that sequencing depth across donors was roughly uniform.

A note on this clone: What it recognizes is unknown.

Germline assignment: CDR1 SQVTM and CDR2 ANQGSEA. The CDR3 consists of 14 residues. V lost 5 bases, J lost 0 bases, and 12 bases lay in between. Healthy bone marrow donors made up the donor group. This PCR relied on a set of 60 Vbeta primers and 13 Jbeta primers. Sequenced by immunoSEQ multiplex PCR; TCRdb stores in-frame clones only, minus some. The repertoire includes about 140,000 clones, more than 75% of them detected once, and 2% to 3% sits in the top ten. The chain has TRBV29-1 and TRBJ2-3, with D hard to call. The sequenced sample was PBMCs. The sequence was collected from a woman aged 18-29 years in good health and CMV-seropositive. CDR3 sequence: CSVRLPTSTDTQYF. Written as DNA, the CDR3 is TGCAGCGTTCGACTTCCTACTAGCACAGATACGCAGTATTTT.